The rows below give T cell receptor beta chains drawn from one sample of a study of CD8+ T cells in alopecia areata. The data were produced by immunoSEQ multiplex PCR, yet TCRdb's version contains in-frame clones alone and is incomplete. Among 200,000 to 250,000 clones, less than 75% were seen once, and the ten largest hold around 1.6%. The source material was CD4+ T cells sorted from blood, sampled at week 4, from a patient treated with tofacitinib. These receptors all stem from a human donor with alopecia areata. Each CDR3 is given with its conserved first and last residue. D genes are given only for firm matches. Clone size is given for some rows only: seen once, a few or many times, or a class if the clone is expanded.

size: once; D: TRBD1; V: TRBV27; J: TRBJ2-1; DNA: TGTGCCAGCAGTCCGACAGGGGCTTTGAATGGTGAGCAGTTCTTC; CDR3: CASSPTGALNGEQFF
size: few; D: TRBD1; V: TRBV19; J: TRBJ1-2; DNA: TGTGCCAGTAGTATCCCGACAGGGCATGGCTACACCTTC; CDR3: CASSIPTGHGYTF
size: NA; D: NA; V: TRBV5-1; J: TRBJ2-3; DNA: TGCGCCAGCAGCTTGAAAGATACGCAGTATTTT; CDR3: CASSLKDTQYF
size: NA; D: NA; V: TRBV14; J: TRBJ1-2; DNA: TGTGCCAGCAGCCAAGCGGTGCAGGGCGGCTACACCTTC; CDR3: CASSQAVQGGYTF
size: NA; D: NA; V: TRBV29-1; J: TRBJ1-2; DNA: TGCAGCGTTGAGTGGACAGAGGATGGCTACACCTTC; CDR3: CSVEWTEDGYTF
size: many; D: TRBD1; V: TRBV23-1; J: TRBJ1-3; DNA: TGCGCCAGCAACAACAGGGGTAGCGGAAACACCATATATTTT; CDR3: CASNNRGSGNTIYF
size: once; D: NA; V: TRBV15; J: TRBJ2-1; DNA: TGTGCCACCAGCGGGGTGCTTGGCCATGAGCAGTTCTTC; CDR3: CATSGVLGHEQFF
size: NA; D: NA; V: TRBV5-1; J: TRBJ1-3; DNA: TGCGCCAGCAGCAAGGCCGGATCGTTCTCTGGAAACACCATATATTTT; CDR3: CASSKAGSFSGNTIYF
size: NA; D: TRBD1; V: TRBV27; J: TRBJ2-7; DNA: TGTGCCAGCACCGGGACAGGGGACTACGAGCAGTACTTC; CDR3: CASTGTGDYEQYF
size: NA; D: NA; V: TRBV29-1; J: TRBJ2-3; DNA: TGCAGCGTTGAAGAAGGGGGGGCCTCCAATACGCAGTATTTT; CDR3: CSVEEGGASNTQYF
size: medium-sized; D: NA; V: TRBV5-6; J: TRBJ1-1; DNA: TGTGCCAGCAGCCACGACAGGAACACTGAAGCTTTCTTT; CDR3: CASSHDRNTEAFF
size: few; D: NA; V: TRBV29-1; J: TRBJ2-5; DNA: TGCAGCGTTATTTCGGGATCGGAGACCCAGTACTTC; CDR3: CSVISGSETQYF
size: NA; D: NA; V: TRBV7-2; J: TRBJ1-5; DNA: TGTGCCAGCAGCTTAGAGGGTATTCAGCCCCAGCATTTT; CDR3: CASSLEGIQPQHF
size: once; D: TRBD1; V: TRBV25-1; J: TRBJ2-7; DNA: TGTGCCAGCCAGGGGGAGAACTACGAGCAGTACTTC; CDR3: CASQGENYEQYF
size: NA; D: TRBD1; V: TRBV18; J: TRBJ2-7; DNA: TGTGCCAGCTCACCGCAGGGGGTCGAGCAGTACTTC; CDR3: CASSPQGVEQYF
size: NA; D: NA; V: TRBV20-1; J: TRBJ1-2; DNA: TGCAGTGCTTGGGGCATCTATGGCTACACCTTC; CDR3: CSAWGIYGYTF
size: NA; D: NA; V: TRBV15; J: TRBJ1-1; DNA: TGTGCCACCAGCAGAGCTGGGTTGAACACTGAAGCTTTCTTT; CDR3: CATSRAGLNTEAFF
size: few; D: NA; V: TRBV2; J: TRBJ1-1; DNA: TGTGCCAGCGGCGGCGGGATGGCTGAAGCTTTCTTT; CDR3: CASGGGMAEAFF
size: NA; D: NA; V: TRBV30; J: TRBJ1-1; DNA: TGTGCCTGGATCCCGGGGGCTGAAGCTTTCTTT; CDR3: CAWIPGAEAFF
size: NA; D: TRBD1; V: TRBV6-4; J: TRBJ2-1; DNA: TGTGCCAGCAGTTCCTCCCTTGGGACAGGGTACAATGAGCAGTTCTTC; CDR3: CASSSSLGTGYNEQFF
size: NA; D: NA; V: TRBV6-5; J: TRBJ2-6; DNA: TGTGCCAGCACCGACGAAAACTCTGGGGCCAACGTCCTGACTTTC; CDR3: CASTDENSGANVLTF
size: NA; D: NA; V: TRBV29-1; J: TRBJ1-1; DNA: TGCAGCGTCCCTCAGGGGTCCCAACCGAACACTGAAGCTTTCTTT; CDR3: CSVPQGSQPNTEAFF
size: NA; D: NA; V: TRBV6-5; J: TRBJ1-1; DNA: TGTGCCAGCAGCATAACAGGGCGATGGACTGAAGCTTTCTTT; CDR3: CASSITGRWTEAFF
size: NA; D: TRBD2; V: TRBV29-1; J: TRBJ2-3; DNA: TGCAGCGTTGCGGCTAGCGGGGTTACCCAAGATACGCAGTATTTT; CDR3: CSVAASGVTQDTQYF
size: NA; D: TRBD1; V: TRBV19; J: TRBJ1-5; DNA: TGTGCCAGTAGACCCGACAGGGGTGGCCAGCCCCAGCATTTT; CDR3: CASRPDRGGQPQHF
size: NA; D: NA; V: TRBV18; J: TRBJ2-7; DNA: TGTGCCAGCTCACCCCCTGACCGAGGCGAGCAGTACTTC; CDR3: CASSPPDRGEQYF
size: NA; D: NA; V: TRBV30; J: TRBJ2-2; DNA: TGTGCCTGGACTAGCCTGAGTTCTCTCACCGGGGAGCTGTTTTTT; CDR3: CAWTSLSSLTGELFF
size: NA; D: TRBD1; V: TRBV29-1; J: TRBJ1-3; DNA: TGCAGCGTTGGGGGACAGAACTCTGGAAACACCATATATTTT; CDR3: CSVGGQNSGNTIYF
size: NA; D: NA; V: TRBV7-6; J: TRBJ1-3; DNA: TGTGCCAGCAGCTTAGACCCGACTGAAGGGGTAATATATTTT; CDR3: CASSLDPTEGVIYF
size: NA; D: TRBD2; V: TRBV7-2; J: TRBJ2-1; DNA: TGTGCCAGCAGCTTTAGCGGGGGGAGCTCCTACAATGAGCAGTTCTTC; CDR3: CASSFSGGSSYNEQFF
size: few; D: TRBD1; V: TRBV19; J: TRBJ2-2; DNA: TGTGCCAGTAGTGTCGAGCCAGGGGGAATGGGCACCGGGGAGCTGTTTTTT; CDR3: CASSVEPGGMGTGELFF
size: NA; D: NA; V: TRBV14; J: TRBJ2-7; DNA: TGTGCCAGCAGCCCGAGGGACTTTTCCTACGAGCAGTACTTC; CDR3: CASSPRDFSYEQYF
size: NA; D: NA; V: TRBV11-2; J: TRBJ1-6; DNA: TGTGCCAGCTCCGGACATAACAATTCACCCCTCCACTTT; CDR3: CASSGHNNSPLHF
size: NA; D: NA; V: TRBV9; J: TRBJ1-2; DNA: TGTGCCAGCAGCGTAGCGGGGGATGGCTACACCTTC; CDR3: CASSVAGDGYTF
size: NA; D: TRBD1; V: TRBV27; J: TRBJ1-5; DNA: TGTGCCAGCAGTATACAGGGGCAGACCTATCAGCCCCAGCATTTT; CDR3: CASSIQGQTYQPQHF
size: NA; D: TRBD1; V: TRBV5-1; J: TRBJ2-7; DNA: TGCGCCAGCAGCTGGCCCCCGGGACAGGGGTATTACGAGCAGTACTTC; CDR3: CASSWPPGQGYYEQYF
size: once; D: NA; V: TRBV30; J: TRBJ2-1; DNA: TGTGCCTGGAGTGTCGAGCGGTTAAGCTCCTACAATGAGCAGTTCTTC; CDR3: CAWSVERLSSYNEQFF
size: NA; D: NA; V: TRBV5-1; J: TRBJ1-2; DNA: TGCGCCAGCAGCTCCGAACTGCTTAACTATGGCTACACCTTC; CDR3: CASSSELLNYGYTF
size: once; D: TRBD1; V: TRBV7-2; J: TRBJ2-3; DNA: TGTGCCAGCAGCCCCTCCGGGACAGTCACAGATACGCAGTATTTT; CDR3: CASSPSGTVTDTQYF
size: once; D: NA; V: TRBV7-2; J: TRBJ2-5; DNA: TGTGCCAGCAGTCGTTCCGGGACCGCACAAGAGACCCAGTACTTC; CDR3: CASSRSGTAQETQYF
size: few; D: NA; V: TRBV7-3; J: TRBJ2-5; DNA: TGTGCCAGCAGCTTAACCTCCCAGGGTAGTGAGACCCAGTACTTC; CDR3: CASSLTSQGSETQYF
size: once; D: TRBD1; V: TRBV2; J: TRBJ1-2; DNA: TGTGCCAGCCCACAGGGGCGCCGCTATGGCTACACCTTC; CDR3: CASPQGRRYGYTF